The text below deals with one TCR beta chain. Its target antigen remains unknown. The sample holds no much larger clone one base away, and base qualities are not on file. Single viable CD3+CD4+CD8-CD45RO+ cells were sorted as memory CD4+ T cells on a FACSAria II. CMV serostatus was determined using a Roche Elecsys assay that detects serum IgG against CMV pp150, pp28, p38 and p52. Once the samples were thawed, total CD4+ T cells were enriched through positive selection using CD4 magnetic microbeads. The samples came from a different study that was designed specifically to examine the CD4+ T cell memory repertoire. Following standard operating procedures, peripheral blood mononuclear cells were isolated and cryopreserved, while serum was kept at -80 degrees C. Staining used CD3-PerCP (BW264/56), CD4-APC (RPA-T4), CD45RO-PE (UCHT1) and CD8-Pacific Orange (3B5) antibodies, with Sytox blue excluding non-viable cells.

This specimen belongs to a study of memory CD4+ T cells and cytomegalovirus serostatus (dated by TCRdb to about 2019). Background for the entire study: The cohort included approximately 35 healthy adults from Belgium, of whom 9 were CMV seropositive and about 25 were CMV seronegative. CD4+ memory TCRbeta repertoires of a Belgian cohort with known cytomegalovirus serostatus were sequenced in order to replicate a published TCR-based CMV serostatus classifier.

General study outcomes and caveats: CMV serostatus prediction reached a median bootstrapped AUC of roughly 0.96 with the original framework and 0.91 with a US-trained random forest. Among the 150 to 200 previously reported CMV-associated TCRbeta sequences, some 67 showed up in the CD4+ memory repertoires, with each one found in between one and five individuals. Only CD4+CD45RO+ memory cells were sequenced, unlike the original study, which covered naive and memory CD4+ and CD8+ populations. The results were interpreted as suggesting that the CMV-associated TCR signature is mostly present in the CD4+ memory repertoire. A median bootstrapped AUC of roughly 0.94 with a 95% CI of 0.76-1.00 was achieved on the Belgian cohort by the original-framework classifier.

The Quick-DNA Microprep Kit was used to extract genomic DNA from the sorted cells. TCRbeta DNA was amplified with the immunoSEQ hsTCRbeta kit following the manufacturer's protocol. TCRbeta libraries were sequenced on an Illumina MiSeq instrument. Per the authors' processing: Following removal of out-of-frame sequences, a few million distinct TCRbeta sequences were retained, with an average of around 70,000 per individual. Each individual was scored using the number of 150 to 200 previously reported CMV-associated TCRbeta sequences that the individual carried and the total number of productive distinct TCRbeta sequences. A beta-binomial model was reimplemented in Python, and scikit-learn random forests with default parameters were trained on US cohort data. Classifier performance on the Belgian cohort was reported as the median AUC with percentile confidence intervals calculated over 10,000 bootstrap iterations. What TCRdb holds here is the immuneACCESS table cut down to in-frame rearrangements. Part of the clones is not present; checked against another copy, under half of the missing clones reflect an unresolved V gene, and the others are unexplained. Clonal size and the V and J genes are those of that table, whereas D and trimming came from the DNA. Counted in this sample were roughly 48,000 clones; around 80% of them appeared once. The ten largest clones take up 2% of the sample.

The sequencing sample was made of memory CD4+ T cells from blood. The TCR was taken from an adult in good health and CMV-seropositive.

The CDR3 has the sequence CAWSKGTGLEQYF. The nucleotides read TGTGCCTGGAGTAAGGGGACAGGGCTCGAGCAGTACTTC. The chain employs TRBV30 and TRBJ2-7; TRBD1 aligns with 9 central bases. Based on the germline V gene (reference sequence), the CDR1 and CDR2 sequences are GTSNPN and SVGIG. Ends trimmed: V by 2 bases, J by 6 bases; bases unmatched to a gene: 5. Inclusive of the bounding cysteine and phenylalanine, the CDR3 is 13 residues long. Here the CDR3 DNA is all that survives: 39 bases in frame from base 1.